This TCR beta chain came from a study of T cell responses to AZD1222 COVID-19 vaccine. Broader study findings: Two AZD1222 doses significantly raised spike-specific TCR breadth and depth over controls.

Trimming shortened V by 4 bases and J by 3 bases, and 10 bases separated the two germline ends. CDR1 MGHRA and CDR2 YSYEKL come from the germline V gene. The CDR3 has 13 residues. Libraries were prepared by immunoSEQ multiplex PCR; TCRdb keeps only in-frame clonotypes and omits some of them. Of 150,000 or so clones in the sample, about 90% are singletons; the top ten hold roughly 5.5%. Of note for this clone: Its antigen remains unidentified.

The specimen comprised peripheral blood, sampled on day 0 of AZD1222 vaccination. The TCR was taken from an adult in good health. V usage is TRBV4-1 and J usage is TRBJ2-7, with D possibly TRBD2 on 6 matching bases. CDR3 bases: TGCGCCAGCAGCCTGGGACTCTTCTACGAGCAGTACTTC. Translation gives CASSLGLFYEQYF.